These 27 T cell receptor beta chains originate from one sample sequenced in a study of blood T cell repertoires in COVID-19. Repertoires were generated with immunoSEQ multiplex PCR, while TCRdb's copy carries only in-frame clones and drops some. Here the sample spans around 270,000 clones, roughly 86% being singletons. The specimen sequenced was peripheral blood. The receptors stem from a man between 35 and 55 years old who had recovered from COVID-19.

The V call is TRBV2, the J call TRBJ1-6; 8 bases agree with TRBD1. V lost 4 bases and J lost 5; bases outside the gene matches: 13. CDR3 length: 18 amino acids. CDR1 and CDR2 from the germline V gene are SNHLY and FYNNEI. The CDR3 sequence: CASSGRGLQGVNNSPLHF. The CDR3 DNA reads TGTGCCAGCAGTGGACGGGGTCTACAGGGGGTGAATAATTCACCCCTCCACTTT.

The CDR3 DNA is TGTGCCAGCAGCTTCAAAACGGGACAGGGTTTCCATGAGCAGTTCTTC. Its translation is CASSFKTGQGFHEQFF. The V call is TRBV11-2, the J call TRBJ2-1, with 9 nucleotides matching TRBD1. The CDR3 consists of 16 residues. The germline gives CDR1 SGHAT, CDR2 FQNNGV. With 3 bases clipped from V and 8 bases from J, the junction kept 11 bases outside the gene matches.

This clone was detected a few times. The V call is TRBV29-1, the J call TRBJ2-3; tentatively, D is TRBD2 (7 bases). The germline V gene encodes CDR1 SQVTM and CDR2 ANQGSEA. The length of the CDR3 is 14 residues. The V end was cut by 3 bases, the J end by 4 bases, with 14 bases between. The DNA of the CDR3 is TGCAGCGTTGATAGAGGGGGGGGCGCAGATACGCAGTATTTT. Its protein product is CSVDRGGGADTQYF.

V and J are TRBV19 and TRBJ2-3; TRBD1 matches 8 bases. V was pared by 9 bases and J by 1 base, with 3 bases of the junction left unmatched. Germline assignment: CDR1 LNHDA and CDR2 SQIVND (reference sequence). CDR3 length: 13 residues. CDR3 protein: CASKTGGTDTQYF. The CDR3, as DNA: TGTGCCAGCAAGACAGGGGGCACAGATACGCAGTATTTT.

This chain connects TRBV6-6 to TRBJ2-1, with a weak D call TRBD2 (6 bases). The V gene's germline CDR1 is MNHNY and CDR2 SVGAGI (reference sequence). The CDR3 extends over 14 amino acids. Between the trimmed V and J ends, which lost 3 bases and 15 bases, there was a span of 21 bases. The CDR3 here is CASSYGALGGGRFF. The CDR3 region has the DNA TGTGCCAGCAGTTATGGTGCCCTTGGTGGAGGGCGGTTCTTC.

This chain links TRBV27 with TRBJ2-7; 12 bases agree with TRBD2. CDR3 length: 14 amino acids. J was trimmed by 5 bases and V by 7 bases; bases with no gene match: 6. Per germline, CDR1 MNHEY and CDR2 SMNVEV (reference sequence). The CDR3 loop reads CASTPGLAGNEQYF. The CDR3 nucleotides are TGTGCCAGCACCCCGGGACTAGCGGGTAACGAGCAGTACTTC.

The chain employs TRBV9 and TRBJ1-3; TRBD1 agrees at 7 bases. CDR1 and CDR2 from the germline V gene are SGDLS and YYNGEE. V trimming: 4 bases; J trimming: 4 bases; junction bases outside the gene matches: 2. The CDR3 consists of 13 residues. CDR3 region: CASSLQGGNTIYF. CDR3 nucleotide sequence: TGTGCCAGCAGCTTACAGGGGGGAAACACCATATATTTT. The full variable domain, with the rest looked up from reference TRBV9 and TRBJ1-3, is DSGVTQTPKHLITATGQRVTLRCSPRSGDLSVYWYQQSLDQGLQFLIQYYNGEERAKGNILERFSAQQFPDLHSELNLSSLELGDSALYFCASSLQGGNTIYFGEGSWLTVV.

V gene TRBV5-1 combines with J gene TRBJ2-7, with a weak D call TRBD2 (5 bases). CDR1 and CDR2 (germline): SGHRS, YFSETQ. The V end lost 0 bases, the J end lost 1 base, and 17 bases lay between the germline ends. This CDR3 spans 17 amino acids. The CDR3 sequence is CASSLEVLAQGSYEQYF. In nucleotides, the CDR3 is TGCGCCAGCAGCTTGGAGGTGCTAGCTCAAGGTTCCTACGAGCAGTACTTC.

The chain is built from TRBV7-8 and TRBJ1-4; D call uncertain. Deletions cut 5 bases from V and 8 bases from J, with 9 bases between. The V gene's germline CDR1 is SGHVS and CDR2 FQNEAQ. This CDR3 spans 12 amino acids. The CDR3 reads CASSPSLEKLFF. The CDR3 DNA follows: TGTGCCAGCAGCCCCTCGTTGGAAAAACTGTTTTTT.

V is TRBV7-6 and J is TRBJ2-2; possible D gene TRBD1, 5 bases. Germline V gives CDR1 SGHVS, CDR2 FNYEAQ. The CDR3 totals 16 residues. V lost 0 bases and J lost 2, with 10 bases in between. The DNA for the CDR3 is TGTGCCAGCAGCTTAGCGGCCGGACACAACACCGGGGAGCTGTTTTTT. It translates to CASSLAAGHNTGELFF.

CDR3 region: CASSVTLILYEQYF. The CDR3 DNA reads as TGTGCCAGCAGTGTAACCCTAATCCTATACGAGCAGTACTTC. This sequence joins TRBV2 and TRBJ2-7; no clear D gene. This CDR3 region has 14 residues. From germline, CDR1 is SNHLY and CDR2 FYNNEI. Trimming pared 4 bases from V and 4 bases from J, leaving 14 bases between.

V usage is TRBV5-6 and J usage is TRBJ2-7; possibly TRBD1 for D (5 bases). The germline V and J ends were trimmed by 0 bases and 2 bases, with 6 bases remaining between them. The germline CDR1 and CDR2 sequences are SGHDT and YYEEEE. CDR3 length: 13 residues. The CDR3 loop reads CASSLGRAYEQYF. The DNA of the CDR3 is TGTGCCAGCAGCTTGGGCAGGGCCTACGAGCAGTACTTC.

This clone was recorded only once. The CDR3 nucleotides are TGTGCCAGCAGTTACGACCCCCCTGCGGGGGGCACTGAAGCTTTCTTT. It codes for CASSYDPPAGGTEAFF. J is TRBJ1-1 and V is TRBV6-5; D may be TRBD1 (5 bases). The germline CDR1 and CDR2 sequences are MNHEY and SVGAGI. This CDR3 has 16 residues. V was shortened by 2 bases and J by 4 bases, with 17 bases between the two germline ends.

The chain is built from TRBV4-2 and TRBJ2-3; 9 positions agree with TRBD2. The CDR3 runs to 17 residues. Losses at the gene ends were 0 bases for V and 5 bases for J; bases not matched to a gene: 9. Germline CDR1 is LGHNA and CDR2 is YNFKEQ. For the CDR3, the DNA is TGTGCCAGCAGCCAAGATCTGGGCGGGAGGGCCATAGATACGCAGTATTTT. This encodes CASSQDLGGRAIDTQYF.

This chain connects TRBV7-8 to TRBJ1-2; 7 bases match TRBD1. V lost 4 bases, J lost 7 bases, and 9 bases stayed unmatched. CDR1 and CDR2 (germline): SGHVS, FQNEAQ. The CDR3 is 14 amino acids. The CDR3 DNA sequence: TGTGCCAGCAGCTCCGGGACAGCCTTGTCTGGCTACACCTTC. It specifies CASSSGTALSGYTF.

The chain recombines TRBV3-1 (or the pseudogene TRBV3-2) with TRBJ2-1, with unresolved D. The germline V gene has CDR1 LGHDT and CDR2 YNNKEL (reference sequence). The CDR3 loop spans 14 amino acids. The V and J ends lost 2 bases and 12 bases respectively, with 17 bases between them. CDR3 in amino acids: CASSQSPRAVRQFF. The DNA of the CDR3 is TGTGCCAGCAGCCAAAGCCCCCGCGCGGTGCGGCAGTTCTTC.

The chain combines TRBV5-1 with TRBJ2-1; 7 bases line up with TRBD1. The germline gives CDR1 SGHRS, CDR2 YFSETQ. V lost 0 bases, J lost 8 bases, and 5 bases stayed unmatched. The CDR3 spans 14 residues. The CDR3 protein is CASSLEGTAYEQFF. For the CDR3, the DNA is TGCGCCAGCAGCTTGGAGGGGACAGCATATGAGCAGTTCTTC.

A few counts support this clone. The chain joins TRBV4-1 to TRBJ2-5, with a tentative D call TRBD2 (6 bases). This CDR3 has 15 amino acids. Germline-derived CDR1 and CDR2 are MGHRA and YSYEKL. The V end was cut by 6 bases, the J end by 3 bases, with 17 bases between. The DNA of the CDR3 is TGCGCCAGCAGTCACGGACGAGGAGGGGAAGAGACCCAGTACTTC. It is translated as CASSHGRGGEETQYF.

CDR3 DNA: TGTGCAAGTCGCCCCGTTGCTAACTATGGCTACACCTTC. Its translation is CASRPVANYGYTF. This chain connects TRBV12-2 to TRBJ1-2. TRBV12-2 is annotated as a pseudogene. The CDR3 spans 13 residues.

V gene TRBV5-4 combines with J gene TRBJ2-1, with TRBD1 identical over 7 bases. CDR1 and CDR2 (germline): SGHNT, YYREEE (reference sequence). This CDR3 spans 15 amino acids. With 4 bases clipped from V and 5 bases from J, the junction kept 9 bases outside the gene matches. In nucleotides, the CDR3 is TGTGCCAGCAGCCCTAAGCGACAGGGAAACAATGAGCAGTTCTTC. Its protein product is CASSPKRQGNNEQFF.

The chain recombines TRBV6-5 with TRBJ2-7; possible D gene TRBD1, 7 bases. Germline CDR1 is MNHEY and CDR2 is SVGAGI. There are 15 residues in the CDR3. Deletions cut 5 bases from V and 1 base from J, with 15 bases between. The CDR3 DNA reads TGTGCCAGCAGTCCCCCCAGGGGGACTTCCTACGAGCAGTACTTC. Residues: CASSPPRGTSYEQYF.

V and J are TRBV6-6 and TRBJ2-7; D not certain. Germline V gives CDR1 MNHNY, CDR2 SVGAGI (reference sequence). V lost 4 bases and J 3 bases, leaving 10 bases between the germline ends. This CDR3 has 13 amino acids. The CDR3 DNA reads TGTGCCAGCAGTTCTGGAGAATTCTACGAGCAGTACTTC. It codes for CASSSGEFYEQYF.

CDR3 DNA: TGCGCCAGCAGCACCCGGACAGGGGGGACAAACAATGAGCAGTTCTTC. Translating gives CASSTRTGGTNNEQFF. J is TRBJ2-1 and V is TRBV5-1; 10 bases match TRBD1. The CDR3 is 16 residues long. Looked up from germline, CDR1 is SGHRS and CDR2 is YFSETQ. J was trimmed by 5 bases and V by 4 bases; bases with no gene match: 9. Combining the CDR3 with reference TRBV5-1 and TRBJ2-1 gives the whole variable domain KAGVTQTPRYLIKTRGQQVTLSCSPISGHRSVSWYQQTPGQGLQFLFEYFSETQRNKGNFPGRFSGRQFSNSRSEMNVSTLELGDSALYLCASSTRTGGTNNEQFFGPGTRLTVL.

This chain uses TRBV12-5 with TRBJ2-1, with TRBD2 matching 12 bases. Trimming at V came to 2 bases and at J to 7 bases, leaving 9 bases not matched to a gene. Germline loops: CDR1 LGHNT, CDR2 FRNRAP. This CDR3 has 17 amino acids. CDR3 residues: CASGLTRLAGEGNEQFF. The CDR3 DNA follows: TGTGCTAGTGGTTTGACCCGACTAGCGGGAGAGGGGAATGAGCAGTTCTTC.

V gene TRBV19 combines with J gene TRBJ1-1; perhaps TRBD1 as D (5 bases). Germline V gene data show CDR1 as LNHDA and CDR2 as SQIVND (reference sequence). This CDR3 has 13 amino acids. The ends were cut back, 7 bases at V and 4 bases at J, with 13 bases in the middle. The CDR3 nucleotides are TGTGCCAGTAAGGCGGGGGTGAGCACTGAAGCTTTCTTT. Protein sequence: CASKAGVSTEAFF.

This rearrangement joins TRBV3-1 (or the pseudogene TRBV3-2) to TRBJ1-1; possibly TRBD1 for D (6 bases). CDR1 is LGHDT, CDR2 YNNKEL, per germline (reference sequence). The CDR3 runs to 15 residues. Deletions cut 6 bases from V and 6 bases from J, with 20 bases between. The CDR3 coding sequence is TGTGCCAGCAGTCAACTCCGGGACAAGGGCCCTGAAGCTTTCTTT. It yields the protein CASSQLRDKGPEAFF.

This sequence joins TRBV5-6 and TRBJ2-5; 9 bases agree with TRBD2. Unmatched junction bases numbered 10, after V lost 2 bases and J lost 2 bases. Germline V gene sequence: CDR1 SGHDT, CDR2 YYEEEE. This CDR3 spans 17 amino acids. The CDR3 region has the DNA TGTGCCAGCAGCTTTATAGCGGGAGTGGGGTCTCAAGAGACCCAGTACTTC. The encoded protein is CASSFIAGVGSQETQYF.